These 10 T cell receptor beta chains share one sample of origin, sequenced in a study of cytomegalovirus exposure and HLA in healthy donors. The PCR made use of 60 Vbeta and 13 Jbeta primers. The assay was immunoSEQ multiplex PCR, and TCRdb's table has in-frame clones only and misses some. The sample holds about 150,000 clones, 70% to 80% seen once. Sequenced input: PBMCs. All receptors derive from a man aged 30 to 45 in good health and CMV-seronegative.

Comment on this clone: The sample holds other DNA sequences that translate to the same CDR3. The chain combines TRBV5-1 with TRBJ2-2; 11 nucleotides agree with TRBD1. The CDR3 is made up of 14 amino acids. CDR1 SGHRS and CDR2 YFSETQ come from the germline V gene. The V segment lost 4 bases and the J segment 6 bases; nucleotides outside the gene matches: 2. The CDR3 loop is CASSPGQGAGELFF. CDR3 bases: TGCGCCAGCAGCCCGGGACAGGGGGCCGGGGAGCTGTTTTTT.

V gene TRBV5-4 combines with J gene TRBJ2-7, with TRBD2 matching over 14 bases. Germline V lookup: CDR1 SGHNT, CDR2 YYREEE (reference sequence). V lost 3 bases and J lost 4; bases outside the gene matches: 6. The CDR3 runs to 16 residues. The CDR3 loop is CASSSGTSGRLYEQYF. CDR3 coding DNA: TGTGCCAGCAGCTCCGGGACTAGCGGGAGACTGTACGAGCAGTACTTC.

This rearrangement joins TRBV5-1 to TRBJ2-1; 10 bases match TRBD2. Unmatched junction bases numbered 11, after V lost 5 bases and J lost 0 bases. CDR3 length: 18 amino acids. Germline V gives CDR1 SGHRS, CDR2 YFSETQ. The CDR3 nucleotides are TGCGCCAGCAGTCGGATAGCGGGAGGTCCTAGCTCCTACAATGAGCAGTTCTTC. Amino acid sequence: CASSRIAGGPSSYNEQFF.

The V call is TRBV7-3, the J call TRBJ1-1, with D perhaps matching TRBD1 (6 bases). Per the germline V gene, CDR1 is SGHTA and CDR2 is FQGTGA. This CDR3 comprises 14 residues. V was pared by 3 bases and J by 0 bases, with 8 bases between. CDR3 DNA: TGTGCCAGCAGCTTGGGGGGGCTGAACACTGAAGCTTTCTTT. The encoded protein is CASSLGGLNTEAFF.

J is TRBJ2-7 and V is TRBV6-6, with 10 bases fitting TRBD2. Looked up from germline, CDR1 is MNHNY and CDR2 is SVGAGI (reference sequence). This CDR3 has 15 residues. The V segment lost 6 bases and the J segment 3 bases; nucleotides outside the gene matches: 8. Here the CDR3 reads CASRVSGRGIYEQYF. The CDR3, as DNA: TGTGCCAGCAGGGTGAGCGGGAGGGGGATCTACGAGCAGTACTTC.

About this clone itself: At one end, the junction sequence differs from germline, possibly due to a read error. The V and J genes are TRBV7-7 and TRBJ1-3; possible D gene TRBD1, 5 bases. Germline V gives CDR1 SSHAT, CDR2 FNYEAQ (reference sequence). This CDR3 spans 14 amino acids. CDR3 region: CASSFNIDSVDLYF. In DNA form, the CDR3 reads TGTGCTAGCAGCTTCAACATCGACAGCGTCGACCTATATTTT.

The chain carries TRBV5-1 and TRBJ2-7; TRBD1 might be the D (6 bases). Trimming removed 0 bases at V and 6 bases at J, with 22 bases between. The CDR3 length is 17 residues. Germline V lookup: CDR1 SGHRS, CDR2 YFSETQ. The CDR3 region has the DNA TGCGCCAGCAGCTTGGCCGTAAAGGCAGGGGTTACAGGCGAGCAGTACTTC. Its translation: CASSLAVKAGVTGEQYF.

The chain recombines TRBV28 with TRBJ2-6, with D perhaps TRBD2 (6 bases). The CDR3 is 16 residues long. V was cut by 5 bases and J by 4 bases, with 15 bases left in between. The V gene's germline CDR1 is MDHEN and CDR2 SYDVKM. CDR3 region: CASSVPFGGGANVLTF. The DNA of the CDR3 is TGTGCCAGCAGTGTCCCGTTCGGAGGGGGGGCCAACGTCCTGACTTTC.

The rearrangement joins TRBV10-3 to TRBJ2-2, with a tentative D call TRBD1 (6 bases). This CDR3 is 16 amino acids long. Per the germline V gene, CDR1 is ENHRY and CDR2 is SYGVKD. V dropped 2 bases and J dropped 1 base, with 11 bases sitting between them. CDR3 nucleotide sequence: TGTGCCATCAGTGAGACAGGGCATCGGAACACCGGGGAGCTGTTTTTT. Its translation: CAISETGHRNTGELFF.

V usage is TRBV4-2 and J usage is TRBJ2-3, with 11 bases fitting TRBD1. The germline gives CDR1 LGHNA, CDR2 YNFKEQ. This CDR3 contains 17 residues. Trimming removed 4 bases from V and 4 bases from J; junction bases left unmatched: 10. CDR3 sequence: CASSLSTGTGGADTQYF. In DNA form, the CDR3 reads TGTGCCAGCAGCCTTTCTACCGGGACAGGGGGAGCAGATACGCAGTATTTT.